A selection of T cell receptor beta chains follows, all from one sample in a study of shared clonotypes between healthy human individuals. Sequencing used immunoSEQ multiplex PCR; TCRdb keeps in-frame clones, though not all of them. In the table there are about 2.4 million clones, approximately 94% of which are singletons. The sample taken for sequencing was naive CD4+ T cells from PBMCs. The receptors were gathered from a young man in good health. Some clones in this sample may be carry-over from other donors' samples. Each CDR3 is given with its conserved first and last residue. D genes are given only for firm matches. Clone size appears in some rows only: once, few, many, or a class for an expanded clone.

>15|TRBD1|NA|TRBV10-3|TRBJ2-5
TGTGCCATCAGCGGGTCCGGGACAGGACAAGAGACCCAGTACTTC
CAISGSGTGQETQYF
>15|NA|NA|TRBV18|TRBJ1-3
TGTGCCAGCTCACCGGCGACATCCTTCAGAAACACCATATATTTT
CASSPATSFRNTIYF
>15|TRBD1|NA|TRBV5-1|TRBJ2-3
TGCGCCAGCAGCCCGGACAGGGCAAGCACAGATACGCAGTATTTT
CASSPDRASTDTQYF
>13|NA|NA|TRBV7-2|TRBJ1-3
TGTGCCAGCAGCTTGGGGAACGGAAACACCATATATTTT
CASSLGNGNTIYF
>13|NA|few|TRBV30|TRBJ1-5
TGTGCCTGGTCTTGGACTTCCAATCAGCCCCAGCATTTT
CAWSWTSNQPQHF
>15|NA|NA|TRBV6-5|TRBJ2-6
TGTGCCAGCACCAGGGGTTTCTCTGGGGCCAACGTCCTGACTTTC
CASTRGFSGANVLTF
>15|TRBD1|NA|TRBV5-1|TRBJ2-1
TGCGCCAGCAGCTTGGTGGCAGGGGGCAATCATGAGCAGTTCTTC
CASSLVAGGNHEQFF
>15|TRBD1|once|TRBV7-9|TRBJ1-1
TGTGCCAGCAGCACGGGACAGGGGGAGAACACTGAAGCTTTCTTT
CASSTGQGENTEAFF
>15|TRBD1|NA|TRBV18|TRBJ1-2
TGTGCCAGCTCACCTTTACAGGGGTTTAACTATGGCTACACCTTC
CASSPLQGFNYGYTF
>16|NA|NA|TRBV4-3|TRBJ2-6
TGCGCCAGCAGCCAAGCGGGCTCCCCCGGGGCCAACGTCCTGACTTTC
CASSQAGSPGANVLTF
>14|NA|NA|TRBV6-6|TRBJ2-5
TGTGCCAGCAGCCCCAGAACCATCCAAGAGCCCCAGTACTTC
CASSPRTIQEPQYF
>16|TRBD2|NA|TRBV25-1|TRBJ2-5
TGTGCCAGCAGTCCGTCTAGCGGGAGGACGATGGAGACCCAGTACTTC
CASSPSSGRTMETQYF
>13|TRBD1|once|TRBV11-3|TRBJ2-3
TGTGCCAGCAGCCACAGGGGAACAGATACGCAGTATTTT
CASSHRGTDTQYF
>15|TRBD1|NA|TRBV19|TRBJ2-5
TGTGCCAGTAGCACAGGGGGCCGATCGAGTGAGACCCAGTACTTC
CASSTGGRSSETQYF
>14|NA|NA|TRBV25-1|TRBJ2-6
TGTGCCAGCAGTTTAGGGCGAGGGGCCAACGTCCTGACTTTC
CASSLGRGANVLTF
>15|NA|NA|TRBV19|TRBJ2-7
TGTGCCAGTAGTATCTCGACCGACAGCTCCTACGAGCAGTACTTC
CASSISTDSSYEQYF
>13|NA|NA|TRBV9|TRBJ1-1
TGTGCCAGCAGCGTCTACAGGGACACTGAAGCTTTCTTT
CASSVYRDTEAFF
>14|TRBD1|NA|TRBV7-8|TRBJ2-7
TGTGCCAGCAGCTTATTGGACAGGGGTGGCGAGCAGTACTTC
CASSLLDRGGEQYF
>15|NA|NA|TRBV6-5|TRBJ2-4
TGTGCCAGCAGTTACTCCAAAGGGAGGAGAAACATTCAGTACTTC
CASSYSKGRRNIQYF
>15|NA|NA|TRBV19|TRBJ1-5
TGTGCCAGTAGCACACCTAACAGGGCGAATCAGCCCCAGCATTTT
CASSTPNRANQPQHF
>14|NA|NA|TRBV2|TRBJ1-4
TGTGCCAGCAGCGACAGCAAGGGCGGCGAAAAACTGTTTTTT
CASSDSKGGEKLFF
>19|TRBD1|NA|TRBV7-3|TRBJ1-4
TGTGCCAGCAGCTTGGTGGGACAGGGGGCCCCCGCAACTAATGAAAAACTGTTTTTT
CASSLVGQGAPATNEKLFF
>14|TRBD2|NA|TRBV29-1|TRBJ2-1
TGCAGCGTTTCCGGACTAGCGCAAGACAATGAGCAGTTCTTC
CSVSGLAQDNEQFF
>12|TRBD2|NA|TRBV7-9|TRBJ2-1
TGTGCCAGCATCGGTCGGGGGGATGAGCAGTTCTTC
CASIGRGDEQFF
>14|NA|NA|TRBV7-9|TRBJ1-6
TGTGCCAGCACCACTTCCGGGGGGCAGTCACCCCTCCACTTT
CASTTSGGQSPLHF
>14|NA|NA|TRBV5-4|TRBJ1-1
TGTGCCAGCAGCCCCCCCCGAGGAAACACTGAAGCTTTCTTT
CASSPPRGNTEAFF
>17|TRBD1|NA|TRBV28|TRBJ2-5
TGTGCCAGCAGTTTACGGGACGACAGGGATTCACTAGAGACCCAGTACTTC
CASSLRDDRDSLETQYF
>17|NA|NA|TRBV18|TRBJ2-2
TGTGCCAGCTCACCACGAGGAATTTTGGGGGCGGCCGGGGAGCTGTTTTTT
CASSPRGILGAAGELFF
>14|NA|once|TRBV7-2|TRBJ1-5
TGTGCCAGCAGCCAGACCTATAGCAATCAGCCCCAGCATTTT
CASSQTYSNQPQHF
>14|NA|NA|TRBV6-1|TRBJ1-4
TGTGCCAGCAGTGTAGATGGATCCAGTGAAAAACTGTTTTTT
CASSVDGSSEKLFF
>15|TRBD1|NA|TRBV14|TRBJ2-7
TGTGCCAGCAGCATGGACAGGCGTAGCTCCTACGAGCAGTACTTC
CASSMDRRSSYEQYF
>13|NA|NA|TRBV5-1|TRBJ1-5
TGCGCCAGCAGCCTAGGGACCAATCAGCCCCAGCATTTT
CASSLGTNQPQHF
>15|TRBD1|once|TRBV6-1|TRBJ1-2
TGTGCCAGCAGTGACCAAGGACAGGGGGCGGTTGGCTACACCTTC
CASSDQGQGAVGYTF
>14|NA|once|TRBV2|TRBJ1-2
TGTGCCAGCAGTCCAAACCTAGCTAACTATGGCTACACCTTC
CASSPNLANYGYTF
>15|TRBD1|NA|TRBV6-5|TRBJ1-4
TGTGCCAGCAGTTACTCGGAGGGGGCTTGGGAAAAACTGTTTTTT
CASSYSEGAWEKLFF
>17|NA|NA|TRBV27|TRBJ1-5
TGTGCCAGCAGTTTAAGAGGTGGAGCACATTGGAATCAGCCCCAGCATTTT
CASSLRGGAHWNQPQHF
>16|NA|NA|TRBV28|TRBJ2-6
TGTGCCAGCAGTTTGGGACTTACTGCCGGGGCCAACGTCCTGACTTTC
CASSLGLTAGANVLTF
>14|TRBD1|NA|TRBV5-5|TRBJ2-4
TGTGCCAGCAGCTTGGGGACAGGGTGGAACATTCAGTACTTC
CASSLGTGWNIQYF
>16|NA|once|TRBV18|TRBJ2-1
TGTGCCAGCTCACCCCTAAATTGGGGAATTGACAATGAGCAGTTCTTC
CASSPLNWGIDNEQFF
>15|TRBD2|NA|TRBV6-4|TRBJ2-1
TGTGCCAGCAGGCGGACTAGCGGGACCTACAATGAGCAGTTCTTC
CASRRTSGTYNEQFF
>16|NA|NA|TRBV18|TRBJ2-7
TGTGCCAGCTCACCACGGGTCAGGGGTGGGTTTGACGAGCAGTACTTC
CASSPRVRGGFDEQYF
>14|TRBD1|NA|TRBV2|TRBJ2-1
TGTGCCAGCAGCCCCGACAGGGATTACAATGAGCAGTTCTTC
CASSPDRDYNEQFF
>15|NA|NA|TRBV28|TRBJ2-1
TGTGCCAGCAGTTCCCTCCTTGGCTCCTACAATGAGCAGTTCTTC
CASSSLLGSYNEQFF
>11|NA|NA|TRBV6-6|TRBJ2-7
TGTGCCAGCAGCTCAACCTACGAGCAGTACTTC
CASSSTYEQYF
>14|TRBD1|NA|TRBV7-9|TRBJ1-2
TGTGCCAGCAGCTTATTGGACAGGGTATTAGGCTACACCTTC
CASSLLDRVLGYTF
>14|NA|NA|TRBV5-4|TRBJ2-7
TGTGCCAGCAGCCCGGGACGGACCATTTACGAGCAGTACTTC
CASSPGRTIYEQYF
>14|NA|NA|TRBV11-1|TRBJ1-1
TGTGCCAGCAGCTCCTCGGACAGGAACACTGAAGCTTTCTTT
CASSSSDRNTEAFF
>17|NA|once|TRBV18|TRBJ1-1
TGTGCCAGCTCACCAATGGGCTCCTCCTCTTCTGGCACTGAAGCTTTCTTT
CASSPMGSSSSGTEAFF
>12|NA|NA|TRBV2|TRBJ1-2
TGTGCCAGCAGCGGAGGGGGACCCCCTGGAACCTTC
CASSGGGPPGTF
>16|TRBD2|NA|TRBV10-1|TRBJ2-7
TGCGCCAGCAGGGGACTAGCGGGAGGGCCCCCTACGGAGCAGTACTTC
CASRGLAGGPPTEQYF
>15|NA|NA|TRBV5-1|TRBJ2-6
TGCGCCAGCAGCTTATCTAACTCTGGGGCCAACGTCCTGACTTTC
CASSLSNSGANVLTF
>17|TRBD2|NA|TRBV5-8|TRBJ2-3
TGTGCCAGCAGCTTGGTATTGACTAGCGGGACCACAGATACGCAGTATTTT
CASSLVLTSGTTDTQYF
>17|NA|NA|TRBV6-1|TRBJ2-5
TGTGCCAGCAGTGCTATTTTAGCGGCTTTTTACCAAGAGACCCAGTACTTC
CASSAILAAFYQETQYF
>14|NA|NA|TRBV11-1|TRBJ2-7
TGTGCCAGCAGCTCCTGGGGGAGCTCCTACGAGCAGTACTTC
CASSSWGSSYEQYF
>13|NA|once|TRBV9|TRBJ2-7
TGTGCCAGCAGTTCCCGTGGGGGATCCGAGCAGTACTTC
CASSSRGGSEQYF
>14|NA|NA|TRBV6-5|TRBJ2-5
TGTGCCAGCAGTTACAGGCTGGGGGAAGAGACCCAGTACTTC
CASSYRLGEETQYF
>12|NA|NA|TRBV28|TRBJ2-3
TGTGCCAGCACCCAAAGGTGGGATACGCAGTATTTT
CASTQRWDTQYF
>13|NA|NA|TRBV6-6|TRBJ2-7
TGTGCCAGCAGTTCCCCTAGCGTGAGGGAGCAGTACTTC
CASSSPSVREQYF
>14|TRBD2|NA|TRBV7-3|TRBJ2-1
TGTGCCAGCTCCCGAGGGAGTATAGCGGGGCGGCAGTTCTTC
CASSRGSIAGRQFF
>15|NA|NA|TRBV29-1|TRBJ1-2
TGCAGCGCGGCCCACCTCGGGGGGCAGAACTATGGCTACACCTTC
CSAAHLGGQNYGYTF